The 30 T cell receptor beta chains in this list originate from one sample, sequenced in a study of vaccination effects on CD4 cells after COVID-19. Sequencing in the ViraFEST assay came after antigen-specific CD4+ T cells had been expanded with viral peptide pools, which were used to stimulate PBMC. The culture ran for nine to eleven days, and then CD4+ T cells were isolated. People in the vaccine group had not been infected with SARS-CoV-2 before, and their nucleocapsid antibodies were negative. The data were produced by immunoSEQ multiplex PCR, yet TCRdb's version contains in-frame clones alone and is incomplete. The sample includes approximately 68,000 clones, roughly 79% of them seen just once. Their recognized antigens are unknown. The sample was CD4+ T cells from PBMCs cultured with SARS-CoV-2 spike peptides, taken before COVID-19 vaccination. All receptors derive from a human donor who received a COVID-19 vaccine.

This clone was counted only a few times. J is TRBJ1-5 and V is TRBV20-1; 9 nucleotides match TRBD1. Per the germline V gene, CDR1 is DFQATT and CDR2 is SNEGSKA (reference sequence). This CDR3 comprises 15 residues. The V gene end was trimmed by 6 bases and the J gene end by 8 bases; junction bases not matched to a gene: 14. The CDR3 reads CSASPGTGFGEPQHF. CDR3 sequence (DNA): TGCAGTGCGAGTCCCGGGACAGGGTTCGGGGAGCCCCAGCATTTT.

Here the CDR3 DNA reads TGTGCCAGCAGTAATGCTCTGCGATCTAATGAAAAACTGTTTTTT. This gives the protein CASSNALRSNEKLFF. The chain is built from TRBV6-2 or TRBV6-3 and TRBJ1-4; D uncertain. Germline V gene lookup returns CDR1 MNHEY and CDR2 SVGEGT. The V end was cut by 5 bases, the J end by 3 bases, with 13 bases between. The CDR3 spans 15 residues.

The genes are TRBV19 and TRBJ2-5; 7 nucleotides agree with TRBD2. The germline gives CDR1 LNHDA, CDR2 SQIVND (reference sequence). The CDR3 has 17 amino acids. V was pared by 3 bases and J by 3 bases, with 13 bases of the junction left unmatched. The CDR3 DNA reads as TGTGCCAGTAGTATTGGTTTCGGCGGGGGAGCCAAAGAGACCCAGTACTTC. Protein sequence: CASSIGFGGGAKETQYF.

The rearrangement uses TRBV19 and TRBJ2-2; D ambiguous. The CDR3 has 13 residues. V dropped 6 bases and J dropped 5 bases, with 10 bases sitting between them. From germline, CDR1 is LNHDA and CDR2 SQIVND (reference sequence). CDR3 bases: TGTGCCAGTAGGAAGGGCTTGACCGGGGAGCTGTTTTTT. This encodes CASRKGLTGELFF. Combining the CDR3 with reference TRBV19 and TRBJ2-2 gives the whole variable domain DGGITQSPKYLFRKEGQNVTLSCEQNLNHDAMYWYRQDPGQGLRLIYYSQIVNDFQKGDIAEGYSVSREKKESFPLTVTSAQKNPTAFYLCASRKGLTGELFFGEGSRLTVL.

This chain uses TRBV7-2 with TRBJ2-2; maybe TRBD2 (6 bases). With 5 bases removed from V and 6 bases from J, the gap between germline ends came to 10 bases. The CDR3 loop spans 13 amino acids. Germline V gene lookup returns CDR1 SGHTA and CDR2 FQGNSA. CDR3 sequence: CASSRGVAGELFF. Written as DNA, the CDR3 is TGTGCCAGCAGCCGCGGGGTGGCCGGGGAGCTGTTTTTT.

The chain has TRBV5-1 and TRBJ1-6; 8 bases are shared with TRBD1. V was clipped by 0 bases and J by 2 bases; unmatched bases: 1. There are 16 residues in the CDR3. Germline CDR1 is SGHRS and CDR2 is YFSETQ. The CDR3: CASSLGGQAYNSPLHF. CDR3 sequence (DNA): TGCGCCAGCAGCTTGGGGGGACAGGCCTATAATTCACCCCTCCACTTT. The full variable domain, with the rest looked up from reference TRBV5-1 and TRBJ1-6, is KAGVTQTPRYLIKTRGQQVTLSCSPISGHRSVSWYQQTPGQGLQFLFEYFSETQRNKGNFPGRFSGRQFSNSRSEMNVSTLELGDSALYLCASSLGGQAYNSPLHFGNGTRLTVT.

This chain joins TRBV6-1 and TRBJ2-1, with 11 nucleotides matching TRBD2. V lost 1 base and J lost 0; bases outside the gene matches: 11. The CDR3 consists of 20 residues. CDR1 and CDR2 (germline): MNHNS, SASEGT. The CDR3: CASSEVRLAGSYSSYNEQFF. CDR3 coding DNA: TGTGCCAGCAGTGAAGTGAGACTAGCGGGGTCATACAGCTCCTACAATGAGCAGTTCTTC.

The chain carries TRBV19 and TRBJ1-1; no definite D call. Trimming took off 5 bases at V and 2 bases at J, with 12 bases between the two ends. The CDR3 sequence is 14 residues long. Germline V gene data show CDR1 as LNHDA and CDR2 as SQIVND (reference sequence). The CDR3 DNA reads TGTGCCAGTAGTGAAAGAGGCCTTAACACTGAAGCTTTCTTT. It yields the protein CASSERGLNTEAFF.

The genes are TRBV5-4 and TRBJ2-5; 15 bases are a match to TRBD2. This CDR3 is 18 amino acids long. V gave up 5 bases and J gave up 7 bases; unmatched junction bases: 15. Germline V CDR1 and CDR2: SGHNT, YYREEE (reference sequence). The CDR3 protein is CASSPGTSGGPRHWTQYF. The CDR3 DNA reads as TGTGCCAGCAGTCCTGGGACTAGCGGGGGGCCCCGTCATTGGACCCAGTACTTC.

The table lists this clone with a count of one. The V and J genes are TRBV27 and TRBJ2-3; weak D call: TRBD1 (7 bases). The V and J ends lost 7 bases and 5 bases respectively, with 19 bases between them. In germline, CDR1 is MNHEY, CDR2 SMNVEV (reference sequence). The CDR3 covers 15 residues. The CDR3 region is CASNPRGTVEDTQYF. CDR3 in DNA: TGTGCCAGCAACCCCCGGGGGACAGTAGAAGATACGCAGTATTTT.

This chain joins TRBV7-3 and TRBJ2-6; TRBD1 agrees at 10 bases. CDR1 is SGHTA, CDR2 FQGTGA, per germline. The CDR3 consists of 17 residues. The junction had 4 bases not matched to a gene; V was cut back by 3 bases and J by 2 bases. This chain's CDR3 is CASSLTGGNAGANVLTF. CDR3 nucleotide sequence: TGTGCCAGCAGCTTGACAGGGGGCAATGCTGGGGCCAACGTCCTGACTTTC.

The CDR3 protein is CASRRGLTDTQYF. CDR3 DNA sequence: TGTGCCAGTAGGAGGGGGCTCACAGATACGCAGTATTTT. The chain employs TRBV19 and TRBJ2-3; the match to TRBD1 covers 7 bases. This CDR3 comprises 13 residues. Germline trimming cut 6 bases from V and 2 bases from J; bases unmatched to any gene: 2. The germline gives CDR1 LNHDA, CDR2 SQIVND (reference sequence).

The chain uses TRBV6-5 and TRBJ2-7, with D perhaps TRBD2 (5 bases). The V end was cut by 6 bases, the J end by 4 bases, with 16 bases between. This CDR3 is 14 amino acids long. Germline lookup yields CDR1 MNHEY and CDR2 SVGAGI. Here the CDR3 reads CASSAAGPIYEQYV. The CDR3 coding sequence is TGTGCCAGCAGCGCCGCGGGCCCTATTTACGAGCAGTACGTC.

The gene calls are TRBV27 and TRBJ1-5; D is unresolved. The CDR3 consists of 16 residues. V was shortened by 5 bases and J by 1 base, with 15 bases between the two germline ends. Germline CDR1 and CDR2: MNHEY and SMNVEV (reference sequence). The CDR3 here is CASSPNLRVSNQPQHF. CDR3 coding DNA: TGTGCCAGCAGTCCGAACCTACGGGTCAGCAATCAGCCCCAGCATTTT.

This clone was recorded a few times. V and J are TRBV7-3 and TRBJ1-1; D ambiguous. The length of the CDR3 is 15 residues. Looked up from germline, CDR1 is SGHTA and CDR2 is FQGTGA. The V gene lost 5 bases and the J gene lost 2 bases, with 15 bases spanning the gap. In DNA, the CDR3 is TGTGCCAGCAGCCCACGATCCGGGTTTAACACTGAAGCTTTCTTT. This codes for CASSPRSGFNTEAFF.

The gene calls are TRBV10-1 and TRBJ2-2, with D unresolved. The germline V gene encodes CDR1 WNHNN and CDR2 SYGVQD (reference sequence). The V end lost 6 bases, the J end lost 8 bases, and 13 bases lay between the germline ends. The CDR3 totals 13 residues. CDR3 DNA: TGCGCCAGCAGCCCTTTTTTTGAGGGGGAGCTGTTTTTT. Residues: CASSPFFEGELFF.

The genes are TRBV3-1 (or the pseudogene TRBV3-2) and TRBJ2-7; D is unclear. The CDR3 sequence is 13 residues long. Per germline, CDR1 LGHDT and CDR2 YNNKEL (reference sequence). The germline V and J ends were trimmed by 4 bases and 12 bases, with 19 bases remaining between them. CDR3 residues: CASSLGPAATPYV. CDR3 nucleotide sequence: TGTGCCAGCAGCCTAGGACCGGCAGCCACTCCGTACGTC.

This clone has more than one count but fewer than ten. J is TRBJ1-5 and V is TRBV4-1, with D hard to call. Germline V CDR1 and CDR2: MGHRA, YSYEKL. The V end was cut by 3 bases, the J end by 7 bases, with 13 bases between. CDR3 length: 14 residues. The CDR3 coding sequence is TGCGCCAGCAGCCAGGGCTATTTGGACCAGCCCCAGCATTTT. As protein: CASSQGYLDQPQHF.

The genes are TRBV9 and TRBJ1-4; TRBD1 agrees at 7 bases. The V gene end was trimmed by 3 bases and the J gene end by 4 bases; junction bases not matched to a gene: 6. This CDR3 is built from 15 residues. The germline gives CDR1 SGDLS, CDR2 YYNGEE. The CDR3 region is CASSAQGQYNEKLFF. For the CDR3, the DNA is TGTGCCAGCAGCGCCCAGGGACAGTATAATGAAAAACTGTTTTTT.

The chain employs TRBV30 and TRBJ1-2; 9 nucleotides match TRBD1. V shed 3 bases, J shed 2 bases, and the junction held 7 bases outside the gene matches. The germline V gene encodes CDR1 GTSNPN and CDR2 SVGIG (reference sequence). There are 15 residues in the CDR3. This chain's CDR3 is CAWSRWTGENYGYTF. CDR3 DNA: TGTGCCTGGAGCCGGTGGACAGGGGAAAACTATGGCTACACCTTC.

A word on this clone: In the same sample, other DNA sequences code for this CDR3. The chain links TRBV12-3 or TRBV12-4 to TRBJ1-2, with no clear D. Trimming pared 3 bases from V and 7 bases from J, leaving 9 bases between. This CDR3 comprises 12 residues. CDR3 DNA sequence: TGTGCCAGCAGTTTCAGCGGATCTGGCTACACCTTC. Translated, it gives CASSFSGSGYTF.

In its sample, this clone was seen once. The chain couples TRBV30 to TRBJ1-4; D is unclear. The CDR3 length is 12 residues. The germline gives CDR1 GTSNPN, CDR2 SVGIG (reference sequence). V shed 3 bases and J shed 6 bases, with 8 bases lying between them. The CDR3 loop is CAWSRSYEKLFF. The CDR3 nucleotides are TGTGCCTGGAGCCGCTCCTATGAAAAACTGTTTTTT.

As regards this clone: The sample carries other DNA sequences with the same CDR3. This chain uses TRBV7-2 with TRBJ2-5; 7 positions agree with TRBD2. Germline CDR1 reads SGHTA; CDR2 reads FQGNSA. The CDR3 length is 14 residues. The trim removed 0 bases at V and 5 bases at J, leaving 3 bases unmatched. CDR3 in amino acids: CASSLAGGGETQYF. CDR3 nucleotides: TGTGCCAGCAGCTTAGCGGGGGGGGGTGAGACCCAGTACTTC. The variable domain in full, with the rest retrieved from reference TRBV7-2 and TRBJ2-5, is GAGVSQSPSNKVTEKGKDVELRCDPISGHTALYWYRQSLGQGLEFLIYFQGNSAPDKSGLPSDRFSAERTGGSVSTLTIQRTQQEDSAVYLCASSLAGGGETQYFGPGTRLLVL.

The CDR3 DNA reads TGCAGAGAGGACAGAAACAATGAGCAGTTCTTC. It yields the protein CREDRNNEQFF. The chain links TRBV20-1 to TRBJ2-1; tentatively, D is TRBD1 (6 bases). Germline V gene lookup returns CDR1 DFQATT and CDR2 SNEGSKA (reference sequence). The CDR3 is 11 residues long.

The CDR3 coding sequence is TGTGCCAGCAGCGGAGCAGGTCAGGGGGACACTGAAGCTTTCTTT. Translation gives CASSGAGQGDTEAFF. This chain links TRBV5-4 with TRBJ1-1; TRBD1 agrees at 7 bases. Germline CDR1 reads SGHNT; CDR2 reads YYREEE (reference sequence). This CDR3 is 15 amino acids long. V gave up 4 bases and J gave up 3 bases; unmatched junction bases: 9.

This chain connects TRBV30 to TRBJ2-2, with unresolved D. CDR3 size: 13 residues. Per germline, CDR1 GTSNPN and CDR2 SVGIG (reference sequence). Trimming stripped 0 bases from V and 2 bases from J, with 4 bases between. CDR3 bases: TGTGCCTGGAGTGTCACCAACACCGGGGAGCTGTTTTTT. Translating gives CAWSVTNTGELFF.

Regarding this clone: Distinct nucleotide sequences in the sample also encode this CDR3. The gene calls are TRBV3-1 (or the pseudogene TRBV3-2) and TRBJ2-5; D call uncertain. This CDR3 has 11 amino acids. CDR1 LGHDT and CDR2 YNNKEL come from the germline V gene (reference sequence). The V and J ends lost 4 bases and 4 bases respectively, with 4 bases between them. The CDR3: CASSLGETQYF. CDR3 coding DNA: TGTGCCAGCAGCCTCGGAGAGACCCAGTACTTC.

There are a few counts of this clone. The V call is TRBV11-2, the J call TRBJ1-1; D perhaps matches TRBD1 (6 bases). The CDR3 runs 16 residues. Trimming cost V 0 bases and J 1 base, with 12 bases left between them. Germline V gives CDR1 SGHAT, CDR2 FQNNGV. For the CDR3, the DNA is TGTGCCAGCAGCTTAGAGTGGGGACAAACGAACACTGAAGCTTTCTTT. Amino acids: CASSLEWGQTNTEAFF.

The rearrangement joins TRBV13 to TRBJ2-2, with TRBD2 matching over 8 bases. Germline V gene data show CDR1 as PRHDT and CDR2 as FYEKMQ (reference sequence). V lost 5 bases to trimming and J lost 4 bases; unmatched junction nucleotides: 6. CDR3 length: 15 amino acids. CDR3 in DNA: TGTGCCAGCAGCCTACGACTAGCGAGCACCGGGGAGCTGTTTTTT. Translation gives CASSLRLASTGELFF.

Here the CDR3 reads CASSLTGGTGSYEQYV. DNA for the CDR3: TGTGCCAGCAGCTTAACGGGGGGGACAGGCTCCTACGAGCAGTACGTC. The gene calls are TRBV7-9 and TRBJ2-7, with D perhaps TRBD1 or TRBD2 (8 bases each). Trimming left V 2 bases short and J 0 bases short, with 14 bases between. The CDR3 runs 16 residues. Germline V gene lookup returns CDR1 SEHNR and CDR2 FQNEAQ (reference sequence).